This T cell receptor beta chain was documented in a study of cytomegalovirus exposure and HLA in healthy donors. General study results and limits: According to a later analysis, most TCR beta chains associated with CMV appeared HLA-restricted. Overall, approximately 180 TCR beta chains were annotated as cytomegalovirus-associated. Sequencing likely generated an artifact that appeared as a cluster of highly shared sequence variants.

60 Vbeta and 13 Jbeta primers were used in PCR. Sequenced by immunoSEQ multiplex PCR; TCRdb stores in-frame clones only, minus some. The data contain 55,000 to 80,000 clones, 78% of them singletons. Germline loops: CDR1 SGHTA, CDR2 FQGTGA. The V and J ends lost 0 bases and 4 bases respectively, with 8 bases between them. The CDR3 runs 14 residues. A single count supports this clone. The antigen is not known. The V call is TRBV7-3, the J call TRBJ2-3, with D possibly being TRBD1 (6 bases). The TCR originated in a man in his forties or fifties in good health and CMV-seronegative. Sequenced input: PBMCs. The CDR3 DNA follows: TGTGCCAGCAGCTTAACGGGGGCAGCAGATACGCAGTATTTT. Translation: CASSLTGAADTQYF.